Each of the 2 T cell receptor beta chains below was sequenced from the same sample in a study of blood T cells in healthy people across ages. A second PCR of 7 to 11 cycles used a sample-barcoded 5' primer and a J-beta primer mix. TCRdb redid the calling of the 5' RACE reads with MiXCR, one entry per CDR3 protein. The sample includes more than 1,000,000 distinct CDR3 sequences, 20% to 25% of them seen just once. These data are also associated with another study on T cells of mothers and their children.

The sequenced sample was blood. The receptors were gathered from a girl aged 2-10 years in good health.

V and J are TRBV20-1 and TRBJ2-3, with D possibly TRBD2 on 6 matching bases. The germline V and J ends were trimmed by 6 bases and 7 bases, with 17 bases remaining between them. Germline assignment: CDR1 DFQATT and CDR2 SNEGSKA (reference sequence). The CDR3 extends over 13 amino acids. In nucleotides, the CDR3 is TGCAGTGCAAGCAAGGAGGGCGCACATACGCAGTATTTT. This encodes CSASKEGAHTQYF.

The chain's CDR3 is CASGRDASTDTQYF. The CDR3 region has the DNA TGCGCCAGCGGCAGGGATGCTAGCACAGATACGCAGTATTTT. The chain recombines TRBV5-1 with TRBJ2-3; perhaps TRBD1 as D (5 bases). The CDR3 runs to 14 residues. The ends were cut back, 7 bases at V and 0 bases at J, with 12 bases in the middle. Per the germline V gene, CDR1 is SGHRS and CDR2 is YFSETQ. The full variable domain, its missing parts supplied by reference TRBV5-1 and TRBJ2-3, is KAGVTQTPRYLIKTRGQQVTLSCSPISGHRSVSWYQQTPGQGLQFLFEYFSETQRNKGNFPGRFSGRQFSNSRSEMNVSTLELGDSALYLCASGRDASTDTQYFGPGTRLTVL.